The 2 T cell receptor beta chains given below trace back to one sample, sequenced in a study of cytomegalovirus exposure and HLA in healthy donors. The PCR was carried out with 60 Vbeta primers and 13 Jbeta primers. Using immunoSEQ multiplex PCR, the repertoire was profiled, and TCRdb retains in-frame clones only, with some absent. The sample lists some 150,000 clones, approximately 73% seen once, with 13% to 15% in the top ten. Sequencing used PBMCs. All receptors derive from a human donor in good health.

V and J are TRBV6-1 and TRBJ2-5; 10 positions match TRBD2. The J call is uncertain, as TRBJ2-7 better fits the DNA end. The germline V gene encodes CDR1 MNHNS and CDR2 SASEGT. This CDR3 is built from 15 residues. The CDR3 sequence: CASSEGLAGVYEQYF. DNA of the CDR3: TGTGCCAGCAGTGAAGGGCTAGCGGGAGTTTACGAGCAGTACTTC.

The genes are TRBV7-8 and TRBJ1-5, with D tentatively TRBD1 (5 bases). Trimming removed 1 base at V and 1 base at J, with 8 bases between. From germline, CDR1 is SGHVS and CDR2 FQNEAQ. This CDR3 is 15 amino acids long. The CDR3 reads CASSLVGGSNQPQHF. CDR3 bases: TGTGCCAGCAGCTTAGTGGGGGGGAGCAATCAGCCCCAGCATTTT.